Each of the 24 T cell receptor beta chains below was sequenced from the same sample in a study of Graves' ophthalmopathy and Graves' hyperthyroidism (dated by TCRdb to 2016 to 2018). Sequencing took place on an Illumina HiSeq 2000. For repertoire sequencing, TCR beta CDR3 regions were amplified from RNA transcripts. The first round of RT-PCR was done with HTBI primers and the Qiagen OneStep RT-PCR kit, and was followed by a second round of multiplex PCR, then size selection and purification. TCRdb's own reprocessing of the public reads used fastp at Q25 and MiXCR and kept productive beta chains. For every CDR3 protein sequence, its rows merge into one entry that carries the most common genes and DNA. For this sample there are about 740,000 distinct CDR3 sequences; around 40% appear just once. Roughly 45% of the sample comes from the top ten. Sequencing input: peripheral blood. These receptors were taken from an adult man with Graves' ophthalmopathy.

The chain has TRBV25-1 and TRBJ1-1, with 7 positions matching TRBD1. Trimming at V came to 5 bases and at J to 4 bases, leaving 7 bases not matched to a gene. Germline CDR1 is MGHDK and CDR2 is SYGVNS. This CDR3 is built from 14 residues. CDR3 in amino acids: CASSQGQTPTEAFF. For the CDR3, the DNA is TGTGCCAGCAGTCAGGGACAGACCCCCACTGAAGCTTTCTTT. Full variable domain (outside the CDR3, taken from reference TRBV25-1 and TRBJ1-1): EADIYQTPRYLVIGTGKKITLECSQTMGHDKMYWYQQDPGMELHLIHYSYGVNSTEKGDLSSESTVSRIRTEHFPLTLESARPSHTSQYLCASSQGQTPTEAFFGQGTRLTVV.

A remark on this clonotype: A much larger clone is a single base away; this may be a read error. The rearrangement joins TRBV29-1 to TRBJ2-5, with D unclear. Germline V gives CDR1 SQVTM, CDR2 ANQGSEA. The ends were cut back, 7 bases at V and 5 bases at J, with 20 bases in the middle. The CDR3 length is 14 residues. This CDR3 is CSATESQARETQYF. The CDR3 nucleotides read TGCAGCGCTACGGAATCTCAGGCCCGGGAGACCCAGTACTTC.

This clonotype showed up many times. The chain couples TRBV9 to TRBJ2-7; D is tentatively TRBD1 or TRBD2 (5 bases each). This CDR3 has 15 amino acids. Trimming stripped 3 bases from V and 2 bases from J, with 15 bases between. Germline V gene sequence: CDR1 SGDLS, CDR2 YYNGEE. The CDR3 DNA is TGTGCCAGCAGCGCCGGTTGGGACGGGACCTACGAGCAGTACTTC. Translation gives CASSAGWDGTYEQYF.

This CDR3 reads CSARGGTGRPDGYTF. The CDR3 DNA sequence: TGCAGTGCTAGAGGTGGGACAGGGAGACCGGATGGCTACACCTTC. The chain combines TRBV20-1 with TRBJ1-2; the match to TRBD1 covers 9 bases. V lost 1 base to trimming and J lost 6 bases; unmatched junction nucleotides: 9. The CDR3 is 15 residues long. Germline CDR1 reads DFQATT; CDR2 reads SNEGSKA (reference sequence).

This clonotype has ten or more counts. In DNA, the CDR3 is TGTGCCAGCAGCTTACTAAATTCACCCCTCCACTTT. Amino acid sequence: CASSLLNSPLHF. This sequence joins TRBV27 and TRBJ1-6, with unresolved D. The CDR3 extends over 12 amino acids. The V end was cut by 6 bases, the J end by 7 bases, with 7 bases between. Germline V CDR1 and CDR2: MNHEY, SMNVEV (reference sequence).

The V and J genes are TRBV25-1 and TRBJ1-1, with D tentatively TRBD1 (5 bases). CDR1 MGHDK and CDR2 SYGVNS come from the germline V gene. Trimming left V 6 bases short and J 1 base short, with 18 bases between. CDR3 size: 16 residues. The CDR3 protein is CASRTLAQGPNTEAFF. The CDR3 bases are TGTGCCAGCAGAACCCTCGCCCAGGGTCCGAACACTGAAGCTTTCTTT.

This clonotype was counted at least ten times. The chain joins TRBV15 to TRBJ2-5; 7 nucleotides line up with TRBD2. Unmatched junction bases numbered 11, after V lost 0 bases and J lost 1 base. The CDR3 is 18 residues long. The V gene's germline CDR1 is LNHNV and CDR2 YYDKDF (reference sequence). Here the CDR3 reads CATSRDRASGRFQETQYF. CDR3 DNA: TGTGCCACCAGCAGAGATCGGGCTAGCGGACGATTCCAAGAGACCCAGTACTTC. The full variable domain, completed using reference TRBV15 and TRBJ2-5, is DAMVIQNPRYQVTQFGKPVTLSCSQTLNHNVMYWYQQKSSQAPKLLFHYYDKDFNNEADTPDNFQSRRPNTSFCFLDIRSPGLGDTAMYLCATSRDRASGRFQETQYFGPGTRLLVL.

A word on this clonotype: The junction does not match germline at one end; this may be a read error. V is TRBV7-2 and J is TRBJ1-6; 9 bases fit TRBD1. This CDR3 region has 12 residues. CDR1 and CDR2 (germline): SGHTA, FQGNSA. The CDR3: CASSLPGQGSSF. In DNA form, the CDR3 reads TGTGCCAGCAGCTTACCAGGACAGGGGTCCTCCTTT.

This clonotype was found many times. V gene TRBV10-3 combines with J gene TRBJ2-2; D is undetermined. Germline V lookup: CDR1 ENHRY, CDR2 SYGVKD. V gave up 4 bases and J gave up 7 bases, with 4 bases separating them. The CDR3 spans 11 residues. CDR3 bases: TGTGCCATCAGTGTTAGCGGGGAGCTGTTTTTT. Its protein is CAISVSGELFF.

In this sample, this clonotype turned up a few times. A read error may account for a junction end that differs from germline. The CDR3 bases are TGTGCCAGCAGGCATACTGGACAGAGCGGGAGAAAGTACGAGCAGTACTTC. Translated, it gives CASRHTGQSGRKYEQYF. The chain employs TRBV10-2 and TRBJ2-7, with 8 positions matching TRBD2. The germline CDR1 and CDR2 sequences are WSHSY and SAAADI. The CDR3 sequence is 17 residues long.

V usage is TRBV7-3 and J usage is TRBJ2-7, with a tentative D call TRBD2 (6 bases). The CDR3 is made up of 15 amino acids. Germline values: CDR1 SGHTA, CDR2 FQGTGA. V was pared by 5 bases and J by 2 bases, with 16 bases between. CDR3 sequence: CASSPRGGVAYEQYF. The CDR3 nucleotides are TGTGCCAGCAGCCCCCGGGGAGGCGTCGCCTACGAGCAGTACTTC.

This clonotype has ten or more counts. The chain joins TRBV2 to TRBJ1-2; the D gene is possibly TRBD1 (5 bases). Trimming removed 7 bases at V and 2 bases at J, with 14 bases between. Germline assignment: CDR1 SNHLY and CDR2 FYNNEI. This CDR3 spans 14 amino acids. The CDR3 loop is CASIVRDWNYGYTF. In DNA, the CDR3 is TGTGCCAGCATCGTCAGGGATTGGAACTATGGCTACACCTTC.

The chain links TRBV7-3 to TRBJ1-1, with 7 bases aligning to TRBD1. CDR3 length: 17 amino acids. Germline V gene sequence: CDR1 SGHTA, CDR2 FQGTGA. After removal of 5 bases from V and 1 base from J, the junction contained 13 bases not matched to a gene. The CDR3 protein is CASSVDSRGMENTEAFF. The CDR3 nucleotides are TGTGCCAGCAGCGTGGATAGCAGGGGGATGGAGAACACTGAAGCTTTCTTT.

The chain has TRBV7-2 and TRBJ2-7; D may correspond to TRBD1 or TRBD2 (5 bases each). Between the trimmed V and J ends, which lost 1 base and 0 bases, there was a span of 13 bases. This CDR3 contains 16 residues. CDR1 SGHTA and CDR2 FQGNSA come from the germline V gene. The CDR3 reads CASSLVGTSSSYEQYF. CDR3 in DNA: TGTGCCAGCAGCTTAGTCGGGACCTCAAGCTCCTACGAGCAGTACTTC.

This rearrangement joins TRBV29-1 to TRBJ1-4; D is undetermined. Germline V gene sequence: CDR1 SQVTM, CDR2 ANQGSEA. The CDR3 length is 14 residues. V dropped 3 bases and J dropped 5 bases, with 13 bases sitting between them. CDR3 region: CSVDYLQGNEKLFF. The CDR3 nucleotides are TGCAGCGTTGACTACCTCCAAGGGAATGAAAAACTGTTTTTT.

This clonotype was picked up a small number of times. This sequence joins TRBV20-1 and TRBJ2-7; weak D call: TRBD1 (6 bases). The ends were cut back, 5 bases at V and 2 bases at J, with 19 bases in the middle. Looked up from germline, CDR1 is DFQATT and CDR2 is SNEGSKA (reference sequence). This CDR3 region has 15 residues. CDR3 bases: TGCAGTGCTCGGCATCGGGACACGACCGCCTACGAGCAGTACTTC. Translated, it gives CSARHRDTTAYEQYF.

This sequence joins TRBV7-9 and TRBJ1-6; D not certain. The CDR3 loop spans 13 amino acids. V was pared by 6 bases and J by 6 bases, with 9 bases between. Germline lookup yields CDR1 SEHNR and CDR2 FQNEAQ (reference sequence). CDR3 DNA: TGTGCCAGCAGTCCCCATTCTAATTCACCCCTCCACTTT. It yields the protein CASSPHSNSPLHF.

This clonotype was observed a few times. The rearrangement uses TRBV7-9 and TRBJ1-4; the D gene is possibly TRBD1 (5 bases). CDR3 size: 15 residues. With 3 bases removed from V and 4 bases from J, the gap between germline ends came to 12 bases. Germline-derived CDR1 and CDR2 are SEHNR and FQNEAQ (reference sequence). Written as DNA, the CDR3 is TGTGCCAGCAGCTTCCGGGACGGGAGTAATGAAAAACTGTTTTTT. It is translated as CASSFRDGSNEKLFF. Variable domain in full (rest from reference TRBV7-9 and TRBJ1-4): DTGVSQNPRHKITKRGQNVTFRCDPISEHNRLYWYRQTLGQGPEFLTYFQNEAQLEKSRLLSDRFSAERPKGSFSTLEIQRTEQGDSAMYLCASSFRDGSNEKLFFGSGTQLSVL.

This clonotype was seen at least ten times. CDR3 nucleotides: TGTGCCAGCAGCTTGTCCGACAGGGACGGTATGAACACTGAAGCTTTCTTT. Translation: CASSLSDRDGMNTEAFF. This chain joins TRBV7-9 and TRBJ1-1, with 7 nucleotides matching TRBD1. The CDR3 length is 17 residues. The germline V gene encodes CDR1 SEHNR and CDR2 FQNEAQ (reference sequence). J lost 0 bases, V lost 3 bases, and 10 bases had no gene match. Full variable domain (rest looked up from reference TRBV7-9 and TRBJ1-1): DTGVSQNPRHKITKRGQNVTFRCDPISEHNRLYWYRQTLGQGPEFLTYFQNEAQLEKSRLLSDRFSAERPKGSFSTLEIQRTEQGDSAMYLCASSLSDRDGMNTEAFFGQGTRLTVV.

This clonotype was found many times. The V gene is TRBV5-5, the J gene TRBJ1-6; weak D call: TRBD1 (6 bases). The CDR3 totals 15 residues. The ends were cut back, 6 bases at V and 5 bases at J, with 15 bases in the middle. Germline CDR1 SGHKS, CDR2 YYEKEE (reference sequence). The DNA for the CDR3 is TGTGCCAGCACCATCTCGGGACACGATAATTCACCCCTCCACTTT. Protein: CASTISGHDNSPLHF.

The rearrangement joins TRBV9 to TRBJ2-7; TRBD2 might be the D (5 bases). Germline V CDR1 and CDR2: SGDLS, YYNGEE. Trimming pared 0 bases from V and 6 bases from J, leaving 10 bases between. The CDR3 length is 13 residues. CDR3 sequence reads: CASSVGLATEQYF. The CDR3 DNA reads as TGTGCCAGCAGCGTAGGTCTAGCAACCGAGCAGTACTTC.

This rearrangement joins TRBV5-6 to TRBJ2-5; 7 nucleotides line up with TRBD2. CDR1 and CDR2 from the germline V gene are SGHDT and YYEEEE. The CDR3 totals 15 residues. Trimming removed 4 bases from V and 5 bases from J; junction bases left unmatched: 11. CDR3 nucleotides: TGTGCCAGCAGCCCCGAGGCTAGCGGAGTGGAGACCCAGTACTTC. Protein sequence: CASSPEASGVETQYF.

The J gene is TRBJ1-1, the V gene TRBV12-3 or TRBV12-4; D not resolved. Trimming pared 10 bases from V and 6 bases from J, leaving 12 bases between. The CDR3 length is 11 residues. In nucleotides, the CDR3 is TGTGCCACCACCTCCGTCGCTGAAGCTTTCTTT. Amino acid sequence: CATTSVAEAFF.

The rearrangement uses TRBV15 and TRBJ1-2; tentatively, D is TRBD1 (6 bases). The CDR3 loop spans 13 amino acids. Trimming took off 0 bases at V and 8 bases at J, with 10 bases between the two ends. The V gene's germline CDR1 is LNHNV and CDR2 YYDKDF (reference sequence). The CDR3 region has the DNA TGTGCCACCAGCAGAGACCCAGGGGAAGGCTACACCTTC. It encodes CATSRDPGEGYTF.